Below are 18 T cell receptor beta chains sequenced from a single sample in a study of identical twins. TCRdb processed the 5' RACE reads anew with MiXCR; each CDR3 protein has one entry. The sample records more than 600,000 distinct CDR3 sequences, 15% to 20% being singletons. These same records also appear under a second study, on T cells expressing NK-cell markers.

The sample taken for sequencing was PBMCs. The receptors stem from a woman under 30 in good health.

The V and J genes are TRBV12-3 or TRBV12-4 and TRBJ2-1; D is possibly TRBD1 or TRBD2 (5 bases each). The CDR3 consists of 15 residues. Between the trimmed V and J ends, which lost 6 bases and 5 bases, there was a span of 17 bases. In DNA, the CDR3 is TGTGCCAGCAGGCCCCCGAGGGGTTCTCACAATGAGCAGTTCTTC. This sequence encodes CASRPPRGSHNEQFF.

The CDR3 DNA is TGTGCCAGCAGCCAGGTGGGGTTGCCCCAGCATTTT. As protein: CASSQVGLPQHF. The V and J genes are TRBV7-8 and TRBJ1-5; D not resolved. Germline V lookup: CDR1 SGHVS, CDR2 FQNEAQ. This CDR3 contains 12 residues. V was clipped by 5 bases and J by 9 bases, with 11 bases between them.

In this sample, this clonotype turned up many times. This chain joins TRBV6-1 and TRBJ2-2; D call uncertain. The CDR3 runs to 13 residues. Between the trimmed V and J ends, which lost 7 bases and 2 bases, there was a span of 8 bases. Looked up from germline, CDR1 is MNHNS and CDR2 is SASEGT. CDR3 sequence (DNA): TGTGCCAGCACTGAGTCAAACACCGGGGAGCTGTTTTTT. Translated, it gives CASTESNTGELFF.

This clonotype occurred a few times. The V gene is TRBV5-1, the J gene TRBJ1-1; no definite D call. CDR1 and CDR2 (germline): SGHRS, YFSETQ. Trimming left V 0 bases short and J 4 bases short, with 13 bases between. This CDR3 region has 15 residues. CDR3 sequence reads: CASSLELGVSTEAFF. The CDR3 DNA follows: TGCGCCAGCAGCTTGGAGCTCGGGGTAAGCACTGAAGCTTTCTTT.

This clonotype was seen a few times. The rearrangement links TRBV20-1 to TRBJ2-3, with D possibly TRBD1 on 6 matching bases. V was pared by 3 bases and J by 3 bases, with 13 bases between. The germline CDR1 and CDR2 sequences are DFQATT and SNEGSKA (reference sequence). The CDR3 has 14 residues. The CDR3 sequence is CSASQGQMTDTQYF. CDR3 DNA sequence: TGCAGTGCTAGTCAAGGACAGATGACAGATACGCAGTATTTT.

This clonotype appeared many times. The J gene is TRBJ1-1, the V gene TRBV12-3 or TRBV12-4; perhaps TRBD1 as D (6 bases). Deletions cut 7 bases from V and 1 base from J, with 22 bases between. The CDR3 length is 17 residues. CDR3 DNA sequence: TGTGCCAGCACCCTCTCGTCGACAGGCGCGGGGAACACTGAAGCTTTCTTT. Encoded protein: CASTLSSTGAGNTEAFF.

V gene TRBV7-2 combines with J gene TRBJ2-1; D possibly matches TRBD1 or TRBD2 (5 bases each). The CDR3 contains 15 residues. Trimming took off 6 bases at V and 0 bases at J, with 12 bases between the two ends. Germline lookup yields CDR1 SGHTA and CDR2 FQGNSA. The chain's CDR3 is CASSWAGSSYNEQFF. In nucleotides, the CDR3 is TGTGCCAGCAGTTGGGCAGGGAGCTCCTACAATGAGCAGTTCTTC.

This clonotype was detected ten times or more. The chain couples TRBV27 to TRBJ2-7, with 9 bases aligning to TRBD1. This CDR3 has 18 residues. Germline CDR1 and CDR2: MNHEY and SMNVEV (reference sequence). After removal of 6 bases from V and 5 bases from J, the junction contained 20 bases not matched to a gene. CDR3 amino acids: CASRRFFGRDRDVHEQYF. In DNA form, the CDR3 reads TGTGCCAGCAGACGCTTTTTCGGTCGGGACAGGGATGTACACGAGCAGTACTTC.

V is TRBV20-1 and J is TRBJ2-5; no firm D call. Per germline, CDR1 DFQATT and CDR2 SNEGSKA (reference sequence). V gave up 3 bases and J gave up 3 bases, with 8 bases separating them. The CDR3 covers 12 residues. CDR3 DNA sequence: TGCAGTGCTAGCTCCAATAAAGAGACCCAGTACTTC. Its translation: CSASSNKETQYF.

This clonotype was counted between two and nine times. The V call is TRBV29-1, the J call TRBJ1-2; 8 bases match TRBD1. With V trimmed by 5 bases and J by 4 bases, 6 bases remained unmatched. The CDR3 is 13 residues long. CDR1 and CDR2 from the germline V gene are SQVTM and ANQGSEA. CDR3 sequence: CSVYGQGTYGYTF. The DNA of the CDR3 is TGCAGCGTTTACGGACAGGGAACCTATGGCTACACCTTC.

At least ten counts were recorded for this clonotype. The chain is built from TRBV5-1 and TRBJ1-1, with TRBD1 matching over 7 bases. The germline V gene encodes CDR1 SGHRS and CDR2 YFSETQ. The CDR3 totals 15 residues. J was trimmed by 0 bases and V by 1 base; bases with no gene match: 3. CDR3 bases: TGCGCCAGCAGCTTGTGGGGACAGATGAACACTGAAGCTTTCTTT. Protein sequence: CASSLWGQMNTEAFF.

The chain carries TRBV7-2 and TRBJ1-1; TRBD1 aligns across 7 bases. This CDR3 is 14 amino acids long. V shed 4 bases and J 8 bases; nucleotides not matched to a gene: 10. Germline V lookup: CDR1 SGHTA, CDR2 FQGNSA. This CDR3 is CASSSRQGWSEAFF. CDR3 bases: TGTGCCAGCAGCTCCAGACAGGGTTGGTCCGAAGCTTTCTTT.

The rearrangement links TRBV18 to TRBJ2-7; D is ambiguous. Germline CDR1 is KGHSH and CDR2 is LQKENI. The length of the CDR3 is 14 residues. With 4 bases removed from V and 0 bases from J, the gap between germline ends came to 10 bases. For the CDR3, the DNA is TGTGCCAGCTCACGGCCAAAGGGCTCCTACGAGCAGTACTTC. It codes for CASSRPKGSYEQYF.

This clonotype was found a few times. This chain links TRBV5-1 with TRBJ2-1, with D perhaps TRBD2 (5 bases). V was shortened by 1 base and J by 5 bases, with 13 bases between the two germline ends. From germline, CDR1 is SGHRS and CDR2 YFSETQ. The CDR3 consists of 15 residues. This chain's CDR3 is CASSLSNGLDNEQFF. Here the CDR3 DNA reads TGCGCCAGCAGCTTGTCCAACGGACTGGACAATGAGCAGTTCTTC.

The rearrangement links TRBV6-2 or TRBV6-3 to TRBJ2-6; possibly TRBD1 for D (6 bases). Trimming took 6 bases from V and 0 from J, leaving 24 bases between them. This CDR3 is 20 amino acids long. Per germline, CDR1 MNHEY and CDR2 SVGEGT. The CDR3: CASSPGVRGISHSGANVLTF. Here the CDR3 DNA reads TGTGCCAGCAGCCCAGGGGTCCGGGGAATTTCCCACTCTGGGGCCAACGTCCTGACTTTC.

This clonotype has at least ten counts. The chain carries TRBV6-1 and TRBJ1-4; D may be TRBD1 (6 bases). The V gene's germline CDR1 is MNHNS and CDR2 SASEGT. With 6 bases removed from V and 7 bases from J, the gap between germline ends came to 18 bases. The CDR3 runs to 15 residues. CDR3 coding DNA: TGTGCCAGCAGGGAACGAGGGTTAGGGGGTGAAAAACTGTTTTTT. Its protein is CASRERGLGGEKLFF.

The rearrangement uses TRBV12-3 or TRBV12-4 and TRBJ2-1; 9 nucleotides agree with TRBD1. V was clipped by 8 bases and J by 15 bases; unmatched bases: 11. The CDR3 spans 12 residues. The CDR3: CASANPGQGLFF. The CDR3 nucleotides read TGTGCCAGCGCTAACCCGGGACAGGGTCTGTTCTTC.

V gene TRBV20-1 combines with J gene TRBJ2-5; TRBD2 is a possible D gene (6 bases). Trimming removed 3 bases from V and 5 bases from J, with 10 bases in between. Germline values: CDR1 DFQATT, CDR2 SNEGSKA (reference sequence). The CDR3 sequence is 12 residues long. The CDR3 DNA follows: TGCAGTGCTAGGAGGAGCGGGGAGACCCAGTACTTC. This gives the protein CSARRSGETQYF.